A single sample is the source of the 14 T cell receptor beta chains below, sequenced in a study of cytomegalovirus exposure and HLA in healthy donors. Both 60 Vbeta primers and 13 Jbeta primers went into the PCR. Sequencing was performed with immunoSEQ multiplex PCR; in TCRdb, only in-frame clones are kept and a portion is missing. The table lists 35,000 to 45,000 clones, approximately 47% of them singletons. Source material: PBMCs. The receptors originated from a man between 60 and 75 years old in good health and CMV-seronegative.

There are a few counts of this clone. This chain links TRBV7-9 with TRBJ2-2; 10 positions agree with TRBD2. The CDR3 runs 16 residues. Germline CDR1 reads SEHNR; CDR2 reads FQNEAQ (reference sequence). With 5 bases clipped from V and 5 bases from J, the junction kept 8 bases outside the gene matches. The CDR3 loop reads CASSPRLAGTTGELFF. The CDR3 DNA reads as TGTGCCAGCAGCCCTCGACTAGCGGGTACAACCGGGGAGCTGTTTTTT.

The CDR3 loop is CAISRGLDEKLFF. The CDR3 DNA reads TGTGCCATCTCCAGGGGGCTAGATGAAAAACTGTTTTTT. The V and J genes are TRBV10-3 and TRBJ1-4; 8 bases agree with TRBD1. The CDR3 contains 13 residues. After removal of 8 bases from V and 6 bases from J, the junction contained 5 bases not matched to a gene. Looked up from germline, CDR1 is ENHRY and CDR2 is SYGVKD.

This clone was seen a handful of times. The genes are TRBV10-3 and TRBJ2-5; 10 bases are a match to TRBD1. The end of the DNA aligns better with TRBJ2-7, so the J call may be wrong. The CDR3 loop spans 13 amino acids. Germline assignment: CDR1 ENHRY and CDR2 SYGVKD. CDR3 residues: CAIRARDRGEQYF. The CDR3 nucleotides read TGTGCCATCAGGGCCCGGGACAGGGGCGAGCAGTACTTC.

This clone was seen a handful of times. The genes are TRBV21-1 and TRBJ2-1; the D call TRBD2 from the table was never checked on the DNA. TRBV21-1 is tagged as a pseudogene. The CDR3 runs to 17 residues. The CDR3 sequence is CASNHPAGTSPRDEQFF. The CDR3 coding sequence is TGTGCCAGCAACCACCCCGCGGGGACTAGCCCCCGGGATGAGCAGTTCTTC.

This clone was observed a few times. The rearrangement uses TRBV19 and TRBJ2-1, with 8 bases lining up with TRBD1. The CDR3 runs 14 residues. The V gene end was trimmed by 9 bases and the J gene end by 4 bases; junction bases not matched to a gene: 8. Germline V lookup: CDR1 LNHDA, CDR2 SQIVND (reference sequence). DNA of the CDR3: TGTGCCAGCGAGACAGGGGACACATACAATGAGCAGTTCTTC. Its protein product is CASETGDTYNEQFF.

This chain joins TRBV5-1 and TRBJ2-7; 8 bases fit TRBD2. Germline lookup yields CDR1 SGHRS and CDR2 YFSETQ. This CDR3 comprises 16 residues. With V trimmed by 4 bases and J by 5 bases, 14 bases remained unmatched. CDR3 sequence: CASSPQGASGSHEQYF. CDR3 bases: TGCGCCAGCAGCCCCCAAGGGGCGAGCGGGAGTCACGAGCAGTACTTC.

CDR3: CASSLGQSYGYTF. The DNA for the CDR3 is TGCGCCAGCAGCTTGGGACAGAGCTATGGCTACACCTTC. The V and J genes are TRBV5-1 and TRBJ1-2; possible D gene TRBD1, 5 bases. Trimming cost V 0 bases and J 4 bases, with 7 bases left between them. The CDR3 length is 13 residues. Germline values: CDR1 SGHRS, CDR2 YFSETQ.

The chain has TRBV19 and TRBJ1-2; 8 bases align to TRBD1. CDR1 is LNHDA and CDR2 is SQIVND in the germline V gene (reference sequence). V lost 7 bases to trimming and J lost 8 bases; unmatched junction nucleotides: 12. CDR3 size: 14 residues. This CDR3 is CASTLRSTGGGYTF. CDR3 coding DNA: TGTGCCAGTACCCTCCGAAGCACAGGGGGAGGCTACACCTTC.

V gene TRBV30 combines with J gene TRBJ1-2; TRBD1 matches at 7 bases. Per the germline V gene, CDR1 is GTSNPN and CDR2 is SVGIG (reference sequence). After removal of 0 bases from V and 4 bases from J, the junction contained 11 bases not matched to a gene. The CDR3 extends over 16 amino acids. The chain's CDR3 is CAWSVRGQGGIYGYTF. Written as DNA, the CDR3 is TGTGCCTGGAGTGTACGCGGTCAGGGGGGAATCTATGGCTACACCTTC.

The rearrangement links TRBV7-2 to TRBJ1-1; 8 nucleotides line up with TRBD1. The CDR3 is 18 residues long. CDR1 and CDR2 (germline): SGHTA, FQGNSA. V was clipped by 1 base and J by 6 bases; unmatched bases: 16. The CDR3 spells CASSLVSGGAGRHAEAFF. CDR3 DNA: TGTGCCAGCAGCTTAGTGTCAGGGGGCGCGGGGAGGCACGCTGAAGCTTTCTTT.

V is TRBV2 and J is TRBJ2-7; 14 bases align to TRBD2. This CDR3 has 16 amino acids. The V segment lost 6 bases and the J segment 6 bases; nucleotides outside the gene matches: 10. The germline gives CDR1 SNHLY, CDR2 FYNNEI. In DNA form, the CDR3 reads TGTGCCAGCAGCGCGGGACTAGCGGGAGCGGGGCCCGAGCAGTACTTC. The encoded protein is CASSAGLAGAGPEQYF.

This clone was counted between two and nine times. J is TRBJ2-1 and V is TRBV18, with 7 nucleotides matching TRBD1. Germline CDR1 reads KGHSH; CDR2 reads LQKENI. J lost 3 bases, V lost 3 bases, and 5 bases had no gene match. The CDR3 length is 15 residues. CDR3 bases: TGTGCCAGCTCACCGGACAGGATTATCTACAATGAGCAGTTCTTC. It encodes CASSPDRIIYNEQFF.

In its sample, this clone was seen a few times. V gene TRBV28 combines with J gene TRBJ2-5; 7 bases agree with TRBD1. Germline V gene data show CDR1 as MDHEN and CDR2 as SYDVKM. This CDR3 contains 14 residues. V lost 5 bases, J lost 5 bases, and 8 bases stayed unmatched. This chain's CDR3 is CASSGGGQAETQYF. CDR3 bases: TGTGCCAGCAGTGGAGGCGGACAGGCGGAGACCCAGTACTTC. Full variable domain (rest looked up from reference TRBV28 and TRBJ2-5): DVKVTQSSRYLVKRTGEKVFLECVQDMDHENMFWYRQDPGLGLRLIYFSYDVKMKEKGDIPEGYSVSREKKERFSLILESASTNQTSMYLCASSGGGQAETQYFGPGTRLLVL.

J is TRBJ1-2 and V is TRBV2; D ambiguous. Per germline, CDR1 SNHLY and CDR2 FYNNEI. The CDR3 loop spans 13 amino acids. The V end lost 3 bases, the J end lost 3 bases, and 8 bases lay between the germline ends. In nucleotides, the CDR3 is TGTGCCAGCAGTGAGCGAGAGTACTATGGCTACACCTTC. Its protein is CASSEREYYGYTF.